One and the same sample provided the 19 T cell receptor beta chains below, sequenced in a study of T cell responses to AZD1222 COVID-19 vaccine. Using immunoSEQ multiplex PCR, the repertoire was profiled, and TCRdb retains in-frame clones only, with some absent. The sample has fewer than 110,000 clones, roughly 87% seen once; the top ten hold approximately 4.5%. Source: peripheral blood, taken on day 0 of AZD1222 vaccination. Receptors were obtained from an adult in good health.

There are a few counts of this clone. The V call is TRBV6-5, the J call TRBJ1-4; TRBD1 matches at 9 bases. Germline V gene sequence: CDR1 MNHEY, CDR2 SVGAGI. The CDR3 has 14 amino acids. Germline trimming cut 4 bases from V and 11 bases from J; bases unmatched to any gene: 8. The CDR3 spells CASSSGTGLGKLFF. In DNA, the CDR3 is TGTGCCAGCAGTTCAGGGACAGGGCTAGGTAAACTGTTTTTT.

This chain links TRBV4-3 with TRBJ2-1, with 12 nucleotides matching TRBD2. This CDR3 is built from 18 residues. J gave up 5 bases and V 2 bases, and 10 bases lay outside the gene matches. Germline CDR1 and CDR2: LGHNA and YSLEER. Here the CDR3 DNA reads TGCGCCAGCAGCCAAAGGCTAGCGGGAGGGTCGGATCACAATGAGCAGTTCTTC. Translation: CASSQRLAGGSDHNEQFF.

The V and J genes are TRBV5-1 and TRBJ2-6; D gene unclear. The V end was cut by 4 bases, the J end by 0 bases, with 11 bases between. CDR1 and CDR2 (germline): SGHRS, YFSETQ. CDR3 length: 16 amino acids. The CDR3 spells CASSNGPLSGANVLTF. As DNA, the CDR3 is TGCGCCAGCAGCAACGGGCCGCTCTCTGGGGCCAACGTCCTGACTTTC.

The V call is TRBV19, the J call TRBJ1-6, with a possible D match to TRBD1 (6 bases). Germline CDR1 reads LNHDA; CDR2 reads SQIVND (reference sequence). V shed 3 bases and J shed 1 base, with 7 bases lying between them. The CDR3 consists of 15 residues. The CDR3 sequence: CASSIDRSYNSPLHF. Here the CDR3 DNA reads TGTGCCAGTAGTATCGACAGGTCCTATAATTCACCCCTCCACTTT. The whole variable domain, remainder taken from reference TRBV19 and TRBJ1-6, is DGGITQSPKYLFRKEGQNVTLSCEQNLNHDAMYWYRQDPGQGLRLIYYSQIVNDFQKGDIAEGYSVSREKKESFPLTVTSAQKNPTAFYLCASSIDRSYNSPLHFGNGTRLTVT.

The CDR3 reads CASSVGSGMDTEAFF. CDR3 DNA: TGTGCCAGCAGCGTAGGATCAGGGATGGACACTGAAGCTTTCTTT. The chain joins TRBV9 to TRBJ1-1, with a possible D match to TRBD1 (5 bases). Per the germline V gene, CDR1 is SGDLS and CDR2 is YYNGEE. V lost 0 bases to trimming and J lost 3 bases, with 12 bases between them. The CDR3 consists of 15 residues.

This clone is a singleton in its sample. This chain uses TRBV6-5 with TRBJ2-7, with a weak D call TRBD1 (5 bases). V lost 5 bases and J 5 bases, leaving 16 bases between the germline ends. Germline V gene data show CDR1 as MNHEY and CDR2 as SVGAGI. The CDR3 covers 14 residues. The CDR3 coding sequence is TGTGCCAGCAGTCCGAGGCCAGGGTTCGACGAGCAGTACTTC. It is translated as CASSPRPGFDEQYF.

This clone was seen only once. The chain combines TRBV9 with TRBJ2-1; TRBD2 agrees at 8 bases. Germline CDR1 SGDLS, CDR2 YYNGEE. This CDR3 comprises 15 residues. After removal of 0 bases from V and 7 bases from J, the junction contained 6 bases not matched to a gene. The CDR3 bases are TGTGCCAGCAGCGTAGGCGATAGCGGGGCTAATGAGCAGTTCTTC. Protein: CASSVGDSGANEQFF. Full variable domain (outside the CDR3, taken from reference TRBV9 and TRBJ2-1): DSGVTQTPKHLITATGQRVTLRCSPRSGDLSVYWYQQSLDQGLQFLIQYYNGEERAKGNILERFSAQQFPDLHSELNLSSLELGDSALYFCASSVGDSGANEQFFGPGTRLTVL.

The chain links TRBV20-1 to TRBJ2-1; weak D call: TRBD1 (5 bases). The germline V gene encodes CDR1 DFQATT and CDR2 SNEGSKA (reference sequence). Trimming removed 5 bases at V and 10 bases at J, with 12 bases between. This CDR3 contains 11 residues. CDR3 loop: CSAGNRREQFF. The CDR3 DNA follows: TGCAGTGCTGGAAACAGGAGAGAGCAGTTCTTC.

The gene calls are TRBV3-1 (or the pseudogene TRBV3-2) and TRBJ2-3, with unresolved D. V was clipped by 3 bases and J by 6 bases, with 10 bases between them. The CDR3 has 13 residues. Germline loops: CDR1 LGHDT, CDR2 YNNKEL (reference sequence). CDR3 in amino acids: CASSQHPADTQYF. The CDR3 region has the DNA TGTGCCAGCAGCCAGCATCCCGCGGATACGCAGTATTTT.

The rearrangement joins TRBV10-3 to TRBJ1-1, with D possibly TRBD1 on 5 matching bases. The CDR3 totals 16 residues. Trimming pared 6 bases from V and 5 bases from J, leaving 22 bases between. Germline-derived CDR1 and CDR2 are ENHRY and SYGVKD. The CDR3 nucleotides are TGTGCCATCAGGAAACCCCAGACAGAGAGGGGAACTGAAGCTTTCTTT. Amino acids: CAIRKPQTERGTEAFF.

The chain has TRBV12-3 or TRBV12-4 and TRBJ1-5; D possibly corresponds to TRBD1 (5 bases). Trimming shortened V by 6 bases and J by 8 bases, and 11 bases separated the two germline ends. CDR3 length: 12 amino acids. CDR3 nucleotide sequence: TGTGCCAGCAGCCCTATGGGGGAGCCCCAGCATTTT. Residues: CASSPMGEPQHF.

This clone appeared a few times. The CDR3, as DNA: TGTGCCTGTTTGTTCCGGGGTGTGAGGAACTATGGCTACACCTTC. Its protein product is CACLFRGVRNYGYTF. The genes are TRBV30 and TRBJ1-2, with D hard to call. The CDR3 consists of 15 residues. V lost 6 bases, J lost 2 bases, and 19 bases lay in between. The V gene's germline CDR1 is GTSNPN and CDR2 SVGIG (reference sequence).

The chain uses TRBV27 and TRBJ1-1, with D unclear. Trimming pared 2 bases from V and 7 bases from J, leaving 5 bases between. In germline, CDR1 is MNHEY, CDR2 SMNVEV (reference sequence). The CDR3 is made up of 11 amino acids. DNA for the CDR3: TGTGCCAGCAGTTTAATAAATGAAGCTTTCTTT. Amino acids: CASSLINEAFF.

The chain links TRBV4-3 to TRBJ1-1, with no clear D. Germline CDR1 and CDR2: LGHNA and YSLEER. Trimming pared 0 bases from V and 4 bases from J, leaving 9 bases between. The CDR3 is 14 amino acids. In DNA form, the CDR3 reads TGCGCCAGCAGCCAAGATTGGGCGGGCACTGAAGCTTTCTTT. The encoded protein is CASSQDWAGTEAFF.

This clone was counted a single time. V gene TRBV29-1 combines with J gene TRBJ1-1; 8 bases are a match to TRBD1. The CDR3 consists of 12 residues. In germline, CDR1 is SQVTM, CDR2 ANQGSEA. Germline trimming cut 7 bases from V and 10 bases from J; bases unmatched to any gene: 11. The DNA for the CDR3 is TGCAGCGCCCTGGAACAGGGGGTAAGAGCTTTCTTT. Translated, it gives CSALEQGVRAFF.

The J gene is TRBJ2-3, the V gene TRBV27; D remains ambiguous. Germline CDR1 reads MNHEY; CDR2 reads SMNVEV (reference sequence). The length of the CDR3 is 17 residues. Trimming cost V 1 base and J 0 bases, with 14 bases left between them. Written as DNA, the CDR3 is TGTGCCAGCAGTTTATTCCCCGGGCAGTCTAGCACAGATACGCAGTATTTT. It is translated as CASSLFPGQSSTDTQYF.

This clone was seen a handful of times. The J gene is TRBJ2-1, the V gene TRBV5-6, with D perhaps being TRBD1 or TRBD2 (5 bases each). The CDR3 covers 18 residues. The V and J ends lost 3 bases and 0 bases respectively, with 19 bases between them. Germline-derived CDR1 and CDR2 are SGHDT and YYEEEE. CDR3 in amino acids: CASSSEGPQASSYNEQFF. Written as DNA, the CDR3 is TGTGCCAGCAGCTCTGAGGGCCCACAGGCCAGCTCCTACAATGAGCAGTTCTTC.

This clone was observed a single time. The chain carries TRBV9 and TRBJ2-3; D tentatively fits TRBD1 or TRBD2 (5 bases each). Trimming cost V 0 bases and J 5 bases, with 10 bases left between them. The V gene's germline CDR1 is SGDLS and CDR2 YYNGEE. This CDR3 is 14 amino acids long. CDR3 loop: CASSVDRGEDTQYF. CDR3 sequence (DNA): TGTGCCAGCAGCGTAGATCGAGGGGAAGATACGCAGTATTTT.

This clone has only a few counts. The V and J genes are TRBV18 and TRBJ1-1, with D maybe TRBD1 (5 bases). The germline gives CDR1 KGHSH, CDR2 LQKENI. The ends were cut back, 8 bases at V and 1 base at J, with 14 bases in the middle. The CDR3 runs to 14 residues. The CDR3 here is CASQGGQRNTEAFF. CDR3 nucleotide sequence: TGTGCCAGCCAAGGAGGACAACGGAACACTGAAGCTTTCTTT.